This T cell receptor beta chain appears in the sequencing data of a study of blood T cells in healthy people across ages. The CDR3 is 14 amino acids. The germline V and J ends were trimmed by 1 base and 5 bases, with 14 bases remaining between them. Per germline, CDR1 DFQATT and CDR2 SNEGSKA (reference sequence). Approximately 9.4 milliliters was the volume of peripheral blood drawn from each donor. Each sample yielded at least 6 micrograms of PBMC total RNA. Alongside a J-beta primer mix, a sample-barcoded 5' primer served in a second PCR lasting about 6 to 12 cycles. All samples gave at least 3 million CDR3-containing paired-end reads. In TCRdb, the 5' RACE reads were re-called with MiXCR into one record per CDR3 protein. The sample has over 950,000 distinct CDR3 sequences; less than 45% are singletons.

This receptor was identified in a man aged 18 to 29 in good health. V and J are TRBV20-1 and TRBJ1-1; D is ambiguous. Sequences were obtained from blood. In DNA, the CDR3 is TGCAGTGCTAGAGGGGGAGGAAAGGAAACTGAAGCTTTCTTT. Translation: CSARGGGKETEAFF.